This TCR beta chain was captured by sequencing in a study of cytomegalovirus exposure and HLA in healthy donors. In germline, CDR1 is MDHEN, CDR2 SYDVKM. V shed 7 bases and J 4 bases; nucleotides not matched to a gene: 3. The CDR3 loop spans 12 amino acids. Note on this clone: Its specificity is not known.

PCR primers comprised 60 Vbeta and 13 Jbeta primers. Libraries were prepared by immunoSEQ multiplex PCR; TCRdb keeps only in-frame clonotypes and omits some of them. The sample holds about 210,000 clones, around 90% seen once. Study conclusions and caveats: The authors later found most CMV-associated TCR beta chains appeared HLA-restricted.

The sequenced sample was PBMCs. The TCR comes from a boy between 2 and 15 years old in good health and CMV-seronegative. The chain uses TRBV28 and TRBJ1-2; 7 positions match TRBD1. As DNA, the CDR3 is TGTGCCAGCATAAACAGGGGCTATGGCTACACCTTC. This codes for CASINRGYGYTF.